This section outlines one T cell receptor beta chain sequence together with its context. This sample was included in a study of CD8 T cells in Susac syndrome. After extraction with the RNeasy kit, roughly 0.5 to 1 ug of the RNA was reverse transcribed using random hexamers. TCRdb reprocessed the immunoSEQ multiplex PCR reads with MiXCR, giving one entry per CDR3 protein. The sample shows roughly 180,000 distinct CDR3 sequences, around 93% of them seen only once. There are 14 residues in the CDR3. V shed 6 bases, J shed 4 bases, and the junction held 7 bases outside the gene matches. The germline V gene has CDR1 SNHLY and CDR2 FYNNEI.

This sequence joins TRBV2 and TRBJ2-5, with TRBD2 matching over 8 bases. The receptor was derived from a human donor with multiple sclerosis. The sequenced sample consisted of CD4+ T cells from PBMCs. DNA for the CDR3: TGTGCCAGCAGGGGCGGACTAGCCGCAGAGACCCAGTACTTC. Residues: CASRGGLAAETQYF.